A single sample gave rise to the 2 T cell receptor beta chains below, sequenced in a study of T cell responses to AZD1222 COVID-19 vaccine. Repertoires were generated with immunoSEQ multiplex PCR, while TCRdb's copy carries only in-frame clones and drops some. The sample yields 95,000 to 150,000 clones, 85% to 90% seen once. The material was peripheral blood, obtained on day 0 of AZD1222 vaccination. The receptors here all came from an adult in good health.

The V gene is TRBV2, the J gene TRBJ1-1; 7 bases are a match to TRBD1. The germline gives CDR1 SNHLY, CDR2 FYNNEI. The V segment lost 4 bases and the J segment 4 bases; nucleotides outside the gene matches: 3. The CDR3 contains 13 residues. CDR3 bases: TGTGCCAGCAGTGGACAGGGAGGCACTGAAGCTTTCTTT. Amino acid sequence: CASSGQGGTEAFF.

The J gene is TRBJ1-3, the V gene TRBV3-1 (or the pseudogene TRBV3-2), with D perhaps TRBD1 (5 bases). CDR1 and CDR2 (germline): LGHDT, YNNKEL (reference sequence). The CDR3 loop spans 15 amino acids. The germline V and J ends were trimmed by 3 bases and 5 bases, with 14 bases remaining between them. Here the CDR3 DNA reads TGTGCCAGCAGCCAGGGCAGGGTCGGACGAAACACCATATATTTT. It yields the protein CASSQGRVGRNTIYF.